What follows are 28 T cell receptor beta chains derived from one specimen sequenced in a study of PD-1 blockade in classical Hodgkin lymphoma (dated by TCRdb to the early 2020s). In the paper's terms, the time point label means: cycle 1 day 1 (C1D1), immediately before nivolumab initiation. Relapse after autologous stem cell transplantation had occurred in all trial patients, and cohorts A, B and C were distinguished by prior brentuximab vedotin exposure. Library preparation employed the immunoSEQ multiplex PCR assay. In its TCRdb copy, this immuneACCESS table keeps in-frame sequences only and misses some clones. Where compared with another copy, unresolved V genes explain less than half of these, and the others have no known cause. This sample gives about 40,000 clones in total; approximately 87% of them show up just once. 8.5% to 10% of the sample rests with the top ten. This material consisted of peripheral blood mononuclear cells (PBMCs), taken at baseline. These receptors were obtained from a human donor with classical Hodgkin lymphoma.

The rearrangement links TRBV4-3 to TRBJ2-1; TRBD2 matches 10 bases. J gave up 3 bases and V 5 bases, and 4 bases lay outside the gene matches. The CDR3 is made up of 15 amino acids. The germline gives CDR1 LGHNA, CDR2 YSLEER. The CDR3 bases are TGCGCCAGCAGCTATGGACTAGCGGTCTACAATGAGCAGTTCTTC. Translated: CASSYGLAVYNEQFF.

The V call is TRBV28, the J call TRBJ2-7; the D is unclear. This CDR3 region has 14 residues. The germline CDR1 and CDR2 sequences are MDHEN and SYDVKM. V was pared by 4 bases and J by 3 bases, with 13 bases between. The chain's CDR3 is CASSSPGPHYEQYF. The CDR3 DNA reads TGTGCCAGCAGTTCACCGGGCCCGCACTACGAGCAGTACTTC.

The V and J genes are TRBV4-1 and TRBJ2-5, with 8 bases that match TRBD2. From germline, CDR1 is MGHRA and CDR2 YSYEKL. The trim removed 0 bases at V and 1 base at J, leaving 7 bases unmatched. The CDR3 spans 17 residues. The CDR3 region has the DNA TGCGCCAGCAGCCAAGAATTCGCGGGGGGCCTCCAAGAGACCCAGTACTTC. It yields the protein CASSQEFAGGLQETQYF.

The chain employs TRBV18 and TRBJ2-3, with 7 positions matching TRBD2. Losses at the gene ends were 1 base for V and 4 bases for J; bases not matched to a gene: 11. The CDR3 extends over 17 amino acids. CDR1 and CDR2 from the germline V gene are KGHSH and LQKENI. Here the CDR3 DNA reads TGTGCCAGCTCACCACTCGAGGCGGGAGCGGCCCCAGATACGCAGTATTTT. As protein: CASSPLEAGAAPDTQYF. Based on the CDR3 plus reference TRBV18 and TRBJ2-3, the full variable domain is NAGVMQNPRHLVRRRGQEARLRCSPMKGHSHVYWYRQLPEEGLKFMVYLQKENIIDESGMPKERFSAEFPKEGPSILRIQQVVRGDSAAYFCASSPLEAGAAPDTQYFGPGTRLTVL.

V and J are TRBV6-5 and TRBJ1-1, with 7 bases fitting TRBD1. V was pared by 4 bases and J by 5 bases, with 13 bases of the junction left unmatched. The germline gives CDR1 MNHEY, CDR2 SVGAGI. The CDR3 contains 16 residues. The CDR3 loop reads CASSSPQGGERTEAFF. The CDR3, as DNA: TGTGCCAGCAGTTCCCCTCAAGGGGGCGAGAGGACTGAAGCTTTCTTT.

The genes are TRBV9 and TRBJ2-3; D may be TRBD1 (6 bases). The germline V gene has CDR1 SGDLS and CDR2 YYNGEE. Trimming pared 2 bases from V and 2 bases from J, leaving 18 bases between. This CDR3 is 17 amino acids long. The CDR3 loop is CASSVDNAAGATDTQYF. The CDR3 DNA sequence: TGTGCCAGCAGCGTCGACAACGCGGCAGGGGCCACAGATACGCAGTATTTT.

The chain recombines TRBV7-9 with TRBJ2-3, with 7 bases lining up with TRBD1. Germline V CDR1 and CDR2: SEHNR, FQNEAQ (reference sequence). The CDR3 spans 14 residues. Germline trimming cut 5 bases from V and 2 bases from J; bases unmatched to any gene: 4. The CDR3, as DNA: TGTGCCAGCAGCCCAGGGACAGCCACAGATACGCAGTATTTT. Translation: CASSPGTATDTQYF.

This clone has only one observation. The V and J genes are TRBV7-6 and TRBJ2-3, with D uncertain. This CDR3 region has 14 residues. The germline V gene encodes CDR1 SGHVS and CDR2 FNYEAQ. Deletions cut 3 bases from V and 0 bases from J, with 7 bases between. The CDR3 DNA reads TGTGCCAGCAGCTTTACCGCTAGCACAGATACGCAGTATTTT. Its translation: CASSFTASTDTQYF.

This chain uses TRBV7-3 with TRBJ2-2, with D uncertain. The germline gives CDR1 SGHTA, CDR2 FQGTGA. The CDR3 sequence is 14 residues long. With 0 bases removed from V and 6 bases from J, the gap between germline ends came to 8 bases. The CDR3 here is CASSLTAPPGELFF. DNA for the CDR3: TGTGCCAGCAGCTTAACGGCTCCGCCCGGGGAGCTGTTTTTT.

The rearrangement joins TRBV7-8 to TRBJ2-3; D gene ambiguous. The germline CDR1 and CDR2 sequences are SGHVS and FQNEAQ. The V end was cut by 0 bases, the J end by 2 bases, with 9 bases between. The length of the CDR3 is 15 residues. The CDR3 reads CASSLARWFTDTQYF. The DNA for the CDR3 is TGTGCCAGCAGCTTAGCGAGATGGTTCACAGATACGCAGTATTTT.

The count of this clone is one. The chain links TRBV7-9 to TRBJ2-7, with D possibly TRBD1 on 5 matching bases. V was trimmed by 1 base and J by 0 bases, leaving 13 bases between them. The germline V gene has CDR1 SEHNR and CDR2 FQNEAQ (reference sequence). This CDR3 is built from 16 residues. The CDR3 protein is CASSLDDRLNSYEQYF. The CDR3 bases are TGTGCCAGCAGCTTAGACGACAGACTTAACTCCTACGAGCAGTACTTC. Full variable domain (outside the CDR3, taken from reference TRBV7-9 and TRBJ2-7): DTGVSQNPRHKITKRGQNVTFRCDPISEHNRLYWYRQTLGQGPEFLTYFQNEAQLEKSRLLSDRFSAERPKGSFSTLEIQRTEQGDSAMYLCASSLDDRLNSYEQYFGPGTRLTVT.

The DNA for the CDR3 is TGCAGTGCAACACTACGACAGGGCGCTTTCTTT. Translation gives CSATLRQGAFF. The J gene is TRBJ1-1, the V gene TRBV20-1; 7 bases match TRBD1. This CDR3 has 11 amino acids. The germline CDR1 and CDR2 sequences are DFQATT and SNEGSKA (reference sequence). V lost 6 bases and J lost 11; bases outside the gene matches: 9.

This clone occurred once. The chain joins TRBV18 to TRBJ1-2; the match to TRBD1 covers 9 bases. This CDR3 comprises 14 residues. CDR1 and CDR2 (germline): KGHSH, LQKENI. Germline trimming cut 6 bases from V and 2 bases from J; bases unmatched to any gene: 4. The DNA for the CDR3 is TGTGCCAGCTCCCTCGGACAGGGGAACTATGGCTACACCTTC. Residues: CASSLGQGNYGYTF.

The J gene is TRBJ1-4, the V gene TRBV5-1; 7 bases fit TRBD1. The CDR3 runs to 15 residues. Looked up from germline, CDR1 is SGHRS and CDR2 is YFSETQ. V lost 5 bases to trimming and J lost 5 bases; unmatched junction nucleotides: 9. CDR3 loop: CASSNRDSQNEKLFF. As DNA, the CDR3 is TGCGCCAGCAGTAACCGGGACAGTCAAAATGAAAAACTGTTTTTT.

The chain links TRBV2 to TRBJ1-2; D is perhaps TRBD1 (6 bases). Trimming cost V 2 bases and J 5 bases, with 12 bases left between them. The CDR3 runs 14 residues. Germline V gives CDR1 SNHLY, CDR2 FYNNEI. The CDR3 DNA reads TGTGCCAGCAGTGAAAGGGGGGTCGGGTATGGCTACACCTTC. This codes for CASSERGVGYGYTF.

This clone was seen more than once but under ten times. This sequence joins TRBV28 and TRBJ1-1; D gene unclear. V was cut by 5 bases and J by 1 base, with 11 bases left in between. This CDR3 is built from 14 residues. Per germline, CDR1 MDHEN and CDR2 SYDVKM. The CDR3 DNA is TGTGCCAGCAGTAAAGGGCAGGCGAACACTGAAGCTTTCTTT. Translating it yields CASSKGQANTEAFF.

This chain connects TRBV2 to TRBJ2-7; tentatively, D is TRBD1 or TRBD2 (5 bases each). CDR3 length: 14 amino acids. The V end lost 4 bases, the J end lost 3 bases, and 13 bases lay between the germline ends. The V gene's germline CDR1 is SNHLY and CDR2 FYNNEI. CDR3 bases: TGTGCCAGCAGTGCCCGGGACGGCCACTACGAGCAGTACTTC. Amino acid sequence: CASSARDGHYEQYF. Full variable domain (missing parts from reference TRBV2 and TRBJ2-7): EPEVTQTPSHQVTQMGQEVILRCVPISNHLYFYWYRQILGQKVEFLVSFYNNEISEKSEIFDDQFSVERPDGSNFTLKIRSTKLEDSAMYFCASSARDGHYEQYFGPGTRLTVT.

This clone was picked up a small number of times. This rearrangement joins TRBV5-4 to TRBJ2-3; 10 bases match TRBD1. The J segment lost 2 bases and the V segment lost 4 bases, leaving 4 bases of the junction unmatched. From germline, CDR1 is SGHNT and CDR2 YYREEE (reference sequence). The CDR3 loop spans 15 amino acids. The CDR3 loop is CASSKGQGPTDTQYF. The CDR3 DNA reads as TGTGCCAGCAGCAAGGGACAGGGGCCCACAGATACGCAGTATTTT.

This chain links TRBV12-5 with TRBJ2-3, with 7 bases that match TRBD2. In germline, CDR1 is LGHNT, CDR2 FRNRAP. The CDR3 loop spans 15 amino acids. V shed 6 bases, J shed 2 bases, and the junction held 8 bases outside the gene matches. CDR3 bases: TGTGCTAGTGGCCGTGGGAGGGCGTCCACAGATACGCAGTATTTT. This encodes CASGRGRASTDTQYF.

J is TRBJ2-7 and V is TRBV19; 8 bases agree with TRBD2. Per the germline V gene, CDR1 is LNHDA and CDR2 is SQIVND (reference sequence). Trimming removed 3 bases from V and 3 bases from J; junction bases left unmatched: 7. The CDR3 sequence is 15 residues long. Here the CDR3 reads CASSIGGDGYYEQYF. The CDR3 DNA follows: TGTGCCAGTAGTATCGGGGGGGACGGTTACTACGAGCAGTACTTC.

This chain joins TRBV6-1 and TRBJ2-5, with 11 bases lining up with TRBD2. V was clipped by 7 bases and J by 3 bases; unmatched bases: 7. The CDR3 is 15 residues long. Germline V gene lookup returns CDR1 MNHNS and CDR2 SASEGT. The CDR3 is CASKSELAGEETQYF. In nucleotides, the CDR3 is TGTGCCAGCAAGAGTGAACTAGCGGGAGAAGAGACCCAGTACTTC.

V and J are TRBV6-6 and TRBJ2-5, with D tentatively TRBD1 (5 bases). CDR1 is MNHNY, CDR2 SVGAGI, per germline (reference sequence). The CDR3 length is 12 residues. V was trimmed by 2 bases and J by 7 bases, leaving 8 bases between them. The CDR3 here is CASSYQGSTQYF. CDR3 DNA sequence: TGTGCCAGCAGTTACCAGGGCTCGACCCAGTACTTC.

This clone was found once. The genes are TRBV2 and TRBJ2-1, with D possibly being TRBD2 (5 bases). V lost 6 bases and J 3 bases, leaving 9 bases between the germline ends. CDR1 and CDR2 from the germline V gene are SNHLY and FYNNEI. The CDR3 consists of 13 residues. CDR3 loop: CASRADRYNEQFF. As DNA, the CDR3 is TGTGCCAGCAGAGCGGACCGCTACAATGAGCAGTTCTTC.

The V gene is TRBV10-3, the J gene TRBJ1-2; 8 bases match TRBD1. Per germline, CDR1 ENHRY and CDR2 SYGVKD. This CDR3 has 13 residues. V shed 9 bases and J 2 bases; nucleotides not matched to a gene: 5. CDR3 DNA sequence: TGTGCCATTGGACAGGGTGAAAACTATGGCTACACCTTC. Translating gives CAIGQGENYGYTF.

This chain uses TRBV5-1 with TRBJ2-3; 9 bases line up with TRBD2. The CDR3 spans 16 residues. V gave up 5 bases and J gave up 4 bases; unmatched junction bases: 11. Germline values: CDR1 SGHRS, CDR2 YFSETQ. The CDR3 sequence: CASRPSAGGLSDTQYF. The CDR3 DNA follows: TGCGCCAGCAGGCCCTCTGCGGGGGGGCTGTCAGATACGCAGTATTTT.

V and J are TRBV7-2 and TRBJ2-4; possibly TRBD2 for D (5 bases). Trimming stripped 3 bases from V and 6 bases from J, with 21 bases between. The CDR3 runs 17 residues. From germline, CDR1 is SGHTA and CDR2 FQGNSA. The CDR3 DNA is TGTGCCAGCAGCTTCATGAGTGACTACCACAGCCTAAACATTCAGTACTTC. This translates into CASSFMSDYHSLNIQYF.

This rearrangement joins TRBV6-6 to TRBJ2-1, with no clear D. The CDR3 loop spans 15 amino acids. In germline, CDR1 is MNHNY, CDR2 SVGAGI (reference sequence). V was shortened by 0 bases and J by 4 bases, with 10 bases between the two germline ends. The CDR3 is CASSYSTGDYNEQFF. The CDR3 nucleotides are TGTGCCAGCAGTTACTCGACTGGGGATTACAATGAGCAGTTCTTC.

This clone was counted between two and nine times. The gene calls are TRBV7-6 and TRBJ1-1; no firm D call. Germline-derived CDR1 and CDR2 are SGHVS and FNYEAQ. CDR3 length equals 13 residues. V was trimmed by 6 bases and J by 3 bases, leaving 11 bases between them. The CDR3 DNA sequence: TGTGCCAGCAGTCTCCAGGTGGACACTGAAGCTTTCTTT. Its translation is CASSLQVDTEAFF.